A single sample is the source of the 12 T cell receptor beta chains below, sequenced in a study of a mutant IDH1 vaccine in newly diagnosed glioma. No antigen has been identified for these receptors. The data were produced by immunoSEQ multiplex PCR, yet TCRdb's version contains in-frame clones alone and is incomplete. This sample has fewer than 55,000 clones, with roughly 61% found just once. Sample time point: week 47, end of study. Vaccinated patients received 300 ug of mutant IDH1 20-mer peptide per dose, with topical imiquimod. Sequenced here: peripheral blood mononuclear cells (PBMCs), sampled from a glioma patient whose treatment included an IDH1 peptide vaccine. These receptors were collected from a man aged 35-49 years with glioma. Some clones in this sample may be carry-over from other donors' samples.

This clone was observed a handful of times. This rearrangement joins TRBV30 to TRBJ2-3; D uncertain. V was clipped by 0 bases and J by 6 bases, with 4 bases between them. Per germline, CDR1 GTSNPN and CDR2 SVGIG (reference sequence). The CDR3 runs 11 residues. The CDR3: CAWSVGDTQYF. DNA of the CDR3: TGTGCCTGGAGTGTCGGGGATACGCAGTATTTT.

The chain carries TRBV27 and TRBJ2-1; 8 positions agree with TRBD2. Germline values: CDR1 MNHEY, CDR2 SMNVEV (reference sequence). The ends lost 6 bases at V and 5 bases at J; junction bases unmatched: 9. The CDR3 is made up of 15 amino acids. The CDR3: CASRAGAIPNNEQFF. The CDR3 DNA reads TGTGCCAGCAGAGCGGGGGCGATTCCTAACAATGAGCAGTTCTTC.

The count of this clone is one. This chain links TRBV9 with TRBJ2-7; 14 positions match TRBD2. The V segment lost 3 bases and the J segment 6 bases; nucleotides outside the gene matches: 5. CDR3 length: 15 amino acids. Germline V gene data show CDR1 as SGDLS and CDR2 as YYNGEE. CDR3 bases: TGTGCCAGCAGCGCGACAGGACTAGCGGGGGGCGAGCAGTACTTC. This translates into CASSATGLAGGEQYF. The whole variable domain, filled in from reference TRBV9 and TRBJ2-7, reads DSGVTQTPKHLITATGQRVTLRCSPRSGDLSVYWYQQSLDQGLQFLIQYYNGEERAKGNILERFSAQQFPDLHSELNLSSLELGDSALYFCASSATGLAGGEQYFGPGTRLTVT.

This clone was counted a single time. V is TRBV11-2 and J is TRBJ2-7; weak D call: TRBD1 (5 bases). This CDR3 comprises 16 residues. The germline CDR1 and CDR2 sequences are SGHAT and FQNNGV. Trimming shortened V by 3 bases and J by 2 bases, and 17 bases separated the two germline ends. The CDR3 spells CASSFGLSETAYEQYF. CDR3 bases: TGTGCCAGCAGCTTCGGCCTCTCGGAGACAGCCTACGAGCAGTACTTC.

This clone was seen a handful of times. The chain combines TRBV9 with TRBJ2-5; 7 bases are a match to TRBD2. The CDR3 length is 15 residues. J gave up 5 bases and V 0 bases, and 7 bases lay outside the gene matches. Germline V gives CDR1 SGDLS, CDR2 YYNGEE. CDR3 residues: CASSVVEFGGETQYF. CDR3 nucleotide sequence: TGTGCCAGCAGCGTAGTTGAGTTCGGGGGGGAGACCCAGTACTTC.

The chain has TRBV7-9 and TRBJ2-3; 9 nucleotides align to TRBD2. The germline V gene has CDR1 SEHNR and CDR2 FQNEAQ (reference sequence). The CDR3 has 15 residues. Trimming removed 5 bases from V and 0 bases from J; junction bases left unmatched: 3. CDR3 DNA sequence: TGTGCCAGCAGCACCCTAGCGGGGAGCACAGATACGCAGTATTTT. This encodes CASSTLAGSTDTQYF.

This chain connects TRBV6-5 to TRBJ2-3; TRBD2 is a possible D gene (7 bases). Germline V lookup: CDR1 MNHEY, CDR2 SVGAGI. The CDR3 length is 15 residues. Trimming stripped 2 bases from V and 0 bases from J, with 9 bases between. Here the CDR3 DNA reads TGTGCCAGCAGTTACCGGGGGGCTAGCACAGATACGCAGTATTTT. Translating gives CASSYRGASTDTQYF.

Only a few counts were recorded for this clone. The chain has TRBV6-5 and TRBJ2-1, with D unclear. V lost 5 bases and J lost 4, with 9 bases in between. The CDR3 has 13 amino acids. Germline CDR1 and CDR2: MNHEY and SVGAGI. The CDR3 reads CASSLRTYNEQFF. DNA for the CDR3: TGTGCCAGCAGTCTCCGGACGTACAATGAGCAGTTCTTC.

The J gene is TRBJ2-5, the V gene TRBV7-6; D is unresolved. V lost 0 bases and J 5 bases, leaving 10 bases between the germline ends. Germline CDR1 is SGHVS and CDR2 is FNYEAQ. The CDR3 is 14 amino acids. This CDR3 reads CASSLAGVRETQYF. The CDR3 DNA follows: TGTGCCAGCAGCTTAGCTGGGGTGAGGGAGACCCAGTACTTC.

In this sample, this clone turned up once. This chain connects TRBV30 to TRBJ1-1; the D is unclear. The CDR3 length is 11 residues. The germline V and J ends were trimmed by 2 bases and 1 base, with 2 bases remaining between them. CDR1 GTSNPN and CDR2 SVGIG come from the germline V gene (reference sequence). The CDR3 nucleotides read TGTGCCTGGAGTCGGAACACTGAAGCTTTCTTT. Translated: CAWSRNTEAFF.

CDR3 residues: CGTRRWGGRGETQYF. The DNA of the CDR3 is TGTGGGACACGGAGGTGGGGGGGGCGCGGAGAGACCCAGTACTTC. The V gene is TRBV30, the J gene TRBJ2-5, with D possibly matching TRBD2 (7 bases). This CDR3 has 15 residues. Germline CDR1 and CDR2: GTSNPN and SVGIG (reference sequence).

This clone was picked up a small number of times. The chain links TRBV2 to TRBJ2-2, with 12 bases fitting TRBD2. J gave up 4 bases and V 5 bases, and 2 bases lay outside the gene matches. The CDR3 has 15 amino acids. CDR1 SNHLY and CDR2 FYNNEI come from the germline V gene. For the CDR3, the DNA is TGTGCCAGCAGTCGGACTAGCGGGGTCACCGGGGAGCTGTTTTTT. Residues: CASSRTSGVTGELFF.